This T cell receptor beta chain was retrieved from a study of cytomegalovirus exposure and HLA in healthy donors. The PCR was carried out with 60 Vbeta primers and 13 Jbeta primers. The table came from immunoSEQ multiplex PCR; TCRdb's copy has only in-frame clones and leaves some out. The data contain more than 80,000 clones, more than 65% of them seen just once; the ten biggest clones take up roughly 8.3%. Trimming cost V 4 bases and J 5 bases; bases outside gene matches: 2. Per the germline V gene, CDR1 is SGHDT and CDR2 is YYEEEE. This CDR3 region has 13 residues. This receptor was obtained from a human donor in good health. The gene calls are TRBV5-6 and TRBJ2-7; 11 nucleotides match TRBD1. The sample was PBMCs. The CDR3, as DNA: TGTGCCAGCAGCCGGACAGGGGGCGACGAGCAGTACTTC. It specifies CASSRTGGDEQYF.